The 12 T cell receptor beta chains presented below share a single source sample, sequenced in a study of T cell responses to AZD1222 COVID-19 vaccine. Sequencing used immunoSEQ multiplex PCR; TCRdb keeps in-frame clones, though not all of them. The table shows approximately 180,000 clones, with approximately 90% occurring only once. The material was peripheral blood, obtained on day 0 of AZD1222 vaccination. These receptors were collected from an adult in good health.

The chain employs TRBV5-1 and TRBJ2-1; 8 bases match TRBD1. The germline gives CDR1 SGHRS, CDR2 YFSETQ. The ends lost 4 bases at V and 6 bases at J; junction bases unmatched: 3. This CDR3 contains 13 residues. Here the CDR3 reads CASSTGQGNEQFF. For the CDR3, the DNA is TGCGCCAGCAGCACCGGACAGGGCAATGAGCAGTTCTTC.

The gene calls are TRBV10-3 and TRBJ2-7; tentative D call: TRBD2 (5 bases). The germline gives CDR1 ENHRY, CDR2 SYGVKD. The length of the CDR3 is 12 residues. V was cut by 0 bases and J by 9 bases, with 9 bases left in between. The CDR3 DNA is TGTGCCATCAGTGAGTCTGGTGCGGGGCAGTACTTC. It is translated as CAISESGAGQYF.

The rearrangement uses TRBV19 and TRBJ2-7, with TRBD1 matching over 10 bases. The CDR3 covers 13 residues. With 5 bases clipped from V and 3 bases from J, the junction kept 1 base outside the gene matches. CDR1 and CDR2 from the germline V gene are LNHDA and SQIVND (reference sequence). The CDR3 spells CASSWDRGYEQYF. CDR3 DNA: TGTGCCAGTAGTTGGGACAGGGGCTACGAGCAGTACTTC.

This clone occurred a few times. J is TRBJ1-3 and V is TRBV12-3 or TRBV12-4; a weak D match, TRBD1 (6 bases). Trimming pared 5 bases from V and 3 bases from J, leaving 8 bases between. The CDR3 totals 13 residues. CDR3 in amino acids: CASSPDSGNTIYF. For the CDR3, the DNA is TGTGCCAGCAGTCCGGACAGTGGAAACACCATATATTTT.

The chain links TRBV5-4 to TRBJ2-7; D possibly corresponds to TRBD1 (6 bases). V lost 4 bases and J 2 bases, leaving 13 bases between the germline ends. Germline V gene data show CDR1 as SGHNT and CDR2 as YYREEE (reference sequence). This CDR3 has 14 residues. Written as DNA, the CDR3 is TGTGCCAGCAGCGCTCAGACAGGTCCCTACGAGCAGTACTTC. Protein sequence: CASSAQTGPYEQYF.

This CDR3 is CASSLVLLPHEQYF. The CDR3 coding sequence is TGTGCCAGCAGCTTGGTTCTGCTTCCCCACGAGCAGTACTTC. The chain has TRBV5-6 and TRBJ2-7; D not certain. V dropped 0 bases and J dropped 5 bases, with 12 bases sitting between them. This CDR3 spans 14 amino acids. CDR1 and CDR2 (germline): SGHDT, YYEEEE.

The rearrangement uses TRBV30 and TRBJ2-7, with a weak D call TRBD1 (6 bases). V was cut by 2 bases and J by 5 bases, with 19 bases left in between. Germline lookup yields CDR1 GTSNPN and CDR2 SVGIG (reference sequence). The CDR3 has 15 amino acids. The CDR3 sequence is CAWSRKNTGSHEQYF. CDR3 DNA sequence: TGTGCCTGGAGTCGCAAAAACACAGGGTCCCACGAGCAGTACTTC.

J is TRBJ2-2 and V is TRBV11-1, with 9 nucleotides matching TRBD2. This CDR3 is 16 amino acids long. J lost 5 bases, V lost 1 base, and 5 bases had no gene match. The V gene's germline CDR1 is SGHAT and CDR2 FQDESV (reference sequence). The CDR3 protein is CASSLGSGSFTGELFF. The CDR3 nucleotides are TGTGCCAGCAGCTTAGGTAGCGGGAGTTTTACCGGGGAGCTGTTTTTT.

This clone came up once. The chain carries TRBV27 and TRBJ1-6, with 8 positions matching TRBD1. Germline V lookup: CDR1 MNHEY, CDR2 SMNVEV (reference sequence). The length of the CDR3 is 17 residues. The J segment lost 7 bases and the V segment lost 3 bases, leaving 11 bases of the junction unmatched. The CDR3 region is CASSLMVGTGGNSPLHF. CDR3 nucleotides: TGTGCCAGCAGTTTGATGGTCGGGACAGGAGGCAATTCACCCCTCCACTTT.

The V call is TRBV5-1, the J call TRBJ1-1; unclear D gene. This CDR3 is built from 15 residues. The V gene lost 1 base and the J gene lost 0 bases, with 10 bases spanning the gap. Germline CDR1 and CDR2: SGHRS and YFSETQ. The CDR3 region has the DNA TGCGCCAGCAGCTTGTTGGCTGGGGTGAACACTGAAGCTTTCTTT. Its translation is CASSLLAGVNTEAFF.

This chain joins TRBV5-5 and TRBJ2-3; 12 bases agree with TRBD2. J gave up 2 bases and V 1 base, and 8 bases lay outside the gene matches. The germline CDR1 and CDR2 sequences are SGHKS and YYEKEE (reference sequence). The CDR3 consists of 18 residues. The DNA of the CDR3 is TGTGCCAGCAGCTTGCGGCTAGCGGGAGGGGGTCCCACAGATACGCAGTATTTT. This sequence encodes CASSLRLAGGGPTDTQYF.

The V and J genes are TRBV4-3 and TRBJ1-6, with TRBD1 matching over 9 bases. CDR3 length equals 16 residues. Germline lookup yields CDR1 LGHNA and CDR2 YSLEER. Trimming at V came to 4 bases and at J to 10 bases, leaving 11 bases not matched to a gene. In DNA, the CDR3 is TGCGCCAGCAGCCGGCAGTCGGGACAGGGCGGCTCACCCCTCCACTTT. Protein product: CASSRQSGQGGSPLHF.